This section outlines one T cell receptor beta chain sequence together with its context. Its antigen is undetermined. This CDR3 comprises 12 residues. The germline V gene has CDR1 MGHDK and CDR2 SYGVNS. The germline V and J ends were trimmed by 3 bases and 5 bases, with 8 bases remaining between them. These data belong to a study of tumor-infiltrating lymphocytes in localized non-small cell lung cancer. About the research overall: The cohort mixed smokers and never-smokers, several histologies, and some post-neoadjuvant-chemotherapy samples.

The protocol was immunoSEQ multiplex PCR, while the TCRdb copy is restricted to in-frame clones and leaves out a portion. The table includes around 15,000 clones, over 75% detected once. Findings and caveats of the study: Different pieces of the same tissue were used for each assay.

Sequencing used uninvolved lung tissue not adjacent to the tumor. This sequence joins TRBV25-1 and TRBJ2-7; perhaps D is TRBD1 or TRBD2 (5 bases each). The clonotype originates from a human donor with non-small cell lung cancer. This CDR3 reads CASSEWGNEQYF. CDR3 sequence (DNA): TGTGCCAGCAGTGAGTGGGGGAACGAGCAGTACTTC.